Presented here are 22 T cell receptor beta chains from one specimen sequenced in a study of blood T cell repertoires in COVID-19. The repertoire was sequenced with immunoSEQ multiplex PCR; TCRdb's copy has only in-frame clones and lacks some. This table holds roughly 250,000 clones, about nine tenths found once. Sequencing input: peripheral blood. The origin of the receptors is a man in his fifties or sixties who had recovered from COVID-19.

This chain connects TRBV14 to TRBJ2-1; D unresolved. Germline loops: CDR1 SGHDN, CDR2 FVKESK. The V and J ends lost 3 bases and 9 bases respectively, with 12 bases between them. The CDR3 is 13 residues long. The CDR3 coding sequence is TGTGCCAGCAGCCAGGCCCACTCGGGTGAGCAGTTCTTC. This sequence encodes CASSQAHSGEQFF. Full variable domain (missing parts from reference TRBV14 and TRBJ2-1): EAGVTQFPSHSVIEKGQTVTLRCDPISGHDNLYWYRRVMGKEIKFLLHFVKESKQDESGMPNNRFLAERTGGTYSTLKVQPAELEDSGVYFCASSQAHSGEQFFGPGTRLTVL.

This rearrangement joins TRBV14 to TRBJ1-2, with TRBD1 identical over 8 bases. V lost 4 bases and J lost 1; bases outside the gene matches: 14. This CDR3 is built from 18 residues. Per the germline V gene, CDR1 is SGHDN and CDR2 is FVKESK. CDR3: CASSPSGGPTIDNYGYTF. DNA for the CDR3: TGTGCCAGCAGCCCTTCAGGGGGCCCTACTATTGATAACTATGGCTACACCTTC.

Worth noting for this clone: This sample includes further DNA sequences coding for the same CDR3. The chain has TRBV6-2 or TRBV6-3 and TRBJ2-1, with TRBD2 matching over 11 bases. V dropped 6 bases and J dropped 4; count of bases not matched to a gene: 8. This CDR3 comprises 16 residues. Germline lookup yields CDR1 MNHEY and CDR2 SVGEGT. CDR3 sequence reads: CASSSRLAGSYNEQFF. Here the CDR3 DNA reads TGTGCCAGCAGCAGCCGACTAGCGGGGTCTTACAATGAGCAGTTCTTC.

The chain joins TRBV2 to TRBJ2-7, with 7 nucleotides matching TRBD1. The germline V gene has CDR1 SNHLY and CDR2 FYNNEI. This CDR3 comprises 11 residues. The ends lost 8 bases at V and 8 bases at J; junction bases unmatched: 6. DNA of the CDR3: TGTGCCAGCGTCAGACAGGGAAAGCAGTACTTC. This gives the protein CASVRQGKQYF.

A single count supports this clone. The chain combines TRBV11-2 with TRBJ2-7; D is ambiguous. Germline CDR1 and CDR2: SGHAT and FQNNGV. The V end lost 2 bases, the J end lost 8 bases, and 7 bases lay between the germline ends. The CDR3 runs to 11 residues. This CDR3 reads CASSLKAKQYF. The CDR3, as DNA: TGTGCCAGCAGCTTAAAAGCTAAGCAGTACTTC.

The chain uses TRBV5-1 and TRBJ2-3; D possibly corresponds to TRBD2 (7 bases). The germline gives CDR1 SGHRS, CDR2 YFSETQ. V was cut by 4 bases and J by 3 bases, with 12 bases left in between. This CDR3 is 14 amino acids long. CDR3 sequence reads: CASSGGAATDTQYF. CDR3 in DNA: TGCGCCAGCAGCGGGGGGGCCGCGACAGATACGCAGTATTTT.

The chain couples TRBV6-6 to TRBJ2-6; D remains unclear. Germline CDR1 reads MNHNY; CDR2 reads SVGAGI (reference sequence). The CDR3 is made up of 16 amino acids. Trimming stripped 2 bases from V and 0 bases from J, with 8 bases between. In DNA form, the CDR3 reads TGTGCCAGCAGTTACGAAGACTTCTCTGGGGCCAACGTCCTGACTTTC. It encodes CASSYEDFSGANVLTF.

This sequence joins TRBV5-1 and TRBJ2-7; TRBD1 agrees at 10 bases. Germline V lookup: CDR1 SGHRS, CDR2 YFSETQ. This CDR3 has 17 amino acids. J gave up 5 bases and V 4 bases, and 15 bases lay outside the gene matches. The CDR3 loop is CASSLNPPRDRGHEQYF. The CDR3 nucleotides read TGCGCCAGCAGCCTGAACCCCCCCCGGGACAGGGGCCACGAGCAGTACTTC. The full variable domain, completed using reference TRBV5-1 and TRBJ2-7, is KAGVTQTPRYLIKTRGQQVTLSCSPISGHRSVSWYQQTPGQGLQFLFEYFSETQRNKGNFPGRFSGRQFSNSRSEMNVSTLELGDSALYLCASSLNPPRDRGHEQYFGPGTRLTVT.

V usage is TRBV9 and J usage is TRBJ1-2, with D possibly being TRBD1 (5 bases). The CDR3 is 14 amino acids. Trimming left V 0 bases short and J 4 bases short, with 10 bases between. The germline V gene has CDR1 SGDLS and CDR2 YYNGEE. CDR3 amino acids: CASSVGQTTYGYTF. DNA for the CDR3: TGTGCCAGCAGCGTAGGACAGACAACCTATGGCTACACCTTC.

This rearrangement joins TRBV5-1 to TRBJ1-1, with D unresolved. Trimming stripped 5 bases from V and 1 base from J, with 15 bases between. Germline V gives CDR1 SGHRS, CDR2 YFSETQ. The CDR3 is made up of 15 amino acids. This CDR3 is CASSSSSLPNTEAFF. CDR3 nucleotides: TGCGCCAGCAGTTCCTCCAGTTTACCGAACACTGAAGCTTTCTTT.

The rearrangement joins TRBV5-4 to TRBJ1-2; perhaps TRBD1 as D (5 bases). V was clipped by 1 base and J by 4 bases, with 11 bases between them. The V gene's germline CDR1 is SGHNT and CDR2 YYREEE (reference sequence). CDR3 length: 14 residues. DNA for the CDR3: TGTGCCAGCAGCTTGAGGGGCTCGATCTATGGCTACACCTTC. This encodes CASSLRGSIYGYTF. The entire variable domain, with the rest obtained from reference TRBV5-4 and TRBJ1-2, is as follows: ETGVTQSPTHLIKTRGQQVTLRCSSQSGHNTVSWYQQALGQGPQFIFQYYREEENGRGNFPPRFSGLQFPNYSSELNVNALELDDSALYLCASSLRGSIYGYTFGSGTRLTVV.

CDR3 DNA: TGTGCCATCAGTGAGTACGACAGGGATCAGCCCCAGCATTTT. Amino acids: CAISEYDRDQPQHF. The chain recombines TRBV10-3 with TRBJ1-5; TRBD1 matches at 7 bases. The germline CDR1 and CDR2 sequences are ENHRY and SYGVKD. V shed 1 base and J 5 bases; nucleotides not matched to a gene: 2. This CDR3 is built from 14 residues.

This clone appeared a few times. The chain uses TRBV14 and TRBJ2-7, with D unresolved. Germline V gene sequence: CDR1 SGHDN, CDR2 FVKESK. The CDR3 spans 15 residues. V shed 1 base and J shed 5 bases, with 15 bases lying between them. The CDR3 is CASSQAGFLMDEQYF. DNA for the CDR3: TGTGCCAGCAGCCAAGCCGGTTTCCTAATGGACGAGCAGTACTTC.

The chain recombines TRBV28 with TRBJ1-1; no reliable D call. This CDR3 region has 12 residues. V gave up 3 bases and J gave up 0 bases, with 2 bases separating them. Germline values: CDR1 MDHEN, CDR2 SYDVKM. The CDR3 loop is CASSFLNTEAFF. The CDR3 DNA reads as TGTGCCAGCAGTTTCTTGAACACTGAAGCTTTCTTT.

V and J are TRBV12-5 and TRBJ2-1; a weak D match, TRBD1 (7 bases). From germline, CDR1 is LGHNT and CDR2 FRNRAP. There are 13 residues in the CDR3. V gave up 1 base and J gave up 7 bases, with 8 bases separating them. CDR3 DNA sequence: TGTGCTAGTGGTTTGGCAGGGGGGAATGAGCAGTTCTTC. It specifies CASGLAGGNEQFF.

This chain links TRBV5-1 with TRBJ2-3; TRBD2 is a possible D gene (5 bases). The CDR3 extends over 14 amino acids. V was shortened by 0 bases and J by 5 bases, with 10 bases between the two germline ends. Germline CDR1 reads SGHRS; CDR2 reads YFSETQ. CDR3 protein: CASSLVPGLDTQYF. In DNA form, the CDR3 reads TGCGCCAGCAGCTTGGTACCCGGACTAGATACGCAGTATTTT.

The J gene is TRBJ1-2, the V gene TRBV10-1, with a weak D call TRBD1 (6 bases). The germline gives CDR1 WNHNN, CDR2 SYGVQD (reference sequence). The CDR3 is 14 residues long. V lost 5 bases and J 3 bases, leaving 13 bases between the germline ends. The CDR3 loop reads CASSTGKRDYGYTF. CDR3 coding DNA: TGCGCCAGCAGTACAGGGAAGAGGGACTATGGCTACACCTTC.

The chain joins TRBV5-4 to TRBJ2-5; weak D call: TRBD1 (6 bases). Germline V gene data show CDR1 as SGHNT and CDR2 as YYREEE (reference sequence). This CDR3 is built from 13 residues. V lost 5 bases, J lost 5 bases, and 13 bases lay in between. CDR3 sequence reads: CASSNNRVETQYF. The CDR3, as DNA: TGTGCCAGCAGTAACAACAGGGTTGAGACCCAGTACTTC.

The chain joins TRBV18 to TRBJ2-5, with 9 bases identical to TRBD1. The V gene's germline CDR1 is KGHSH and CDR2 LQKENI. V dropped 6 bases and J dropped 5; count of bases not matched to a gene: 13. The CDR3 is made up of 16 amino acids. The CDR3 DNA sequence: TGTGCCAGCTCCTCGCGATCGGGACAGGGAGGCGAGACCCAGTACTTC. It encodes CASSSRSGQGGETQYF.

The J gene is TRBJ1-5, the V gene TRBV28; unclear D gene. V was pared by 3 bases and J by 0 bases, with 21 bases between. Germline CDR1 MDHEN, CDR2 SYDVKM. CDR3 length: 19 amino acids. This chain's CDR3 is CASSFFEGTDPSSNQPQHF. In nucleotides, the CDR3 is TGTGCCAGCAGTTTTTTTGAGGGTACAGACCCGAGTAGCAATCAGCCCCAGCATTTT.

The chain has TRBV9 and TRBJ2-5, with D possibly matching TRBD2 (6 bases). V gave up 1 base and J gave up 1 base, with 11 bases separating them. Germline V gene data show CDR1 as SGDLS and CDR2 as YYNGEE. The CDR3 has 15 residues. Written as DNA, the CDR3 is TGTGCCAGCAGCGTAAGTCGGGGGATCCAAGAGACCCAGTACTTC. This translates into CASSVSRGIQETQYF.

V is TRBV28 and J is TRBJ1-2; D gene unclear. The CDR3 sequence is 11 residues long. Trimming shortened V by 2 bases and J by 8 bases, and 6 bases separated the two germline ends. The germline CDR1 and CDR2 sequences are MDHEN and SYDVKM. CDR3 nucleotides: TGTGCCAGCAGTTTAGAGGGAGGCTACACCTTC. As protein: CASSLEGGYTF.